This T cell receptor beta chain was sequenced during a study of post-analysis software for immune sequencing data. General study findings and limits: Higher frequency in patients than in controls was seen for roughly 5 TRBV segments, with TRBV5-6, TRBV5-1 and TRBV20-1 among them.

In this sample, this clonotype turned up a few times. The antigen remains unidentified. CDR3 length equals 17 residues. Losses at the gene ends were 5 bases for V and 2 bases for J; bases not matched to a gene: 7. Built from TCR beta cDNA, the libraries had unique molecular identifiers in them. Each CDR3 protein gets one entry after TCRdb re-called the PCR reads with MiXCR. The table records roughly 580,000 distinct CDR3 sequences, roughly 40% of them present only once. This sequence was found in a girl between 10 and 17 years old with multiple sclerosis. The rearrangement links TRBV12-3 or TRBV12-4 to TRBJ2-6; 9 bases are a match to TRBD1. Sequencing input: blood. CDR3: CASSPGTGIPGANVLTF. CDR3 coding DNA: TGTGCCAGCAGTCCCGGGACAGGGATTCCTGGGGCCAACGTCCTGACTTTC.